A single sample gave rise to the 9 T cell receptor beta chains below, sequenced in a study of blood T cell repertoires in COVID-19. Method: immunoSEQ multiplex PCR; TCRdb's copy keeps in-frame clones and lacks some. The repertoire holds under 85,000 clones, with 88% as singletons. The material sequenced was peripheral blood. These receptor sequences come from a man between 65 and 79 years old with acute or convalescent COVID-19.

The chain links TRBV7-9 to TRBJ1-6; 9 nucleotides agree with TRBD1. Trimming at V came to 5 bases and at J to 5 bases, leaving 7 bases not matched to a gene. Germline V CDR1 and CDR2: SEHNR, FQNEAQ (reference sequence). There are 16 residues in the CDR3. CDR3 loop: CASSRMTGGDNSPLHF. The CDR3 nucleotides read TGTGCCAGCAGCCGCATGACAGGGGGGGATAATTCACCCCTCCACTTT.

The rearrangement joins TRBV6-4 to TRBJ2-1; no clear D. The germline CDR1 and CDR2 sequences are MRHNA and SNTAGT. The CDR3 extends over 13 amino acids. Trimming took off 2 bases at V and 12 bases at J, with 14 bases between the two ends. CDR3 sequence: CASSDGERQRQFF. CDR3 DNA sequence: TGTGCCAGCAGTGACGGCGAGAGGCAGCGGCAGTTCTTC.

This clone was detected once. J is TRBJ1-1 and V is TRBV25-1, with D unresolved. Germline V gene lookup returns CDR1 MGHDK and CDR2 SYGVNS. V lost 4 bases, J lost 0 bases, and 18 bases lay in between. This CDR3 region has 17 residues. The CDR3 DNA follows: TGTGCCAGCAGTGTAGCGGGTTCCCTCACCATGAACACTGAAGCTTTCTTT. Translation gives CASSVAGSLTMNTEAFF.

This rearrangement joins TRBV24-1 to TRBJ2-2; 8 bases align to TRBD1. CDR3 length equals 16 residues. CDR1 and CDR2 from the germline V gene are KGHDR and SFDVKD. Trimming removed 5 bases from V and 1 base from J; junction bases left unmatched: 5. CDR3 amino acids: CATSVTGTGNTGELFF. The CDR3 bases are TGTGCCACCAGTGTCACCGGGACAGGGAACACCGGGGAGCTGTTTTTT.

The chain carries TRBV30 and TRBJ2-7; 7 bases map to TRBD1. Germline assignment: CDR1 GTSNPN and CDR2 SVGIG (reference sequence). The V segment lost 1 base and the J segment 6 bases; nucleotides outside the gene matches: 6. This CDR3 contains 13 residues. Here the CDR3 DNA reads TGTGCCTGGAGTGCCGACAGGGTCCGCGAGCAGTACTTC. It yields the protein CAWSADRVREQYF.

The genes are TRBV28 and TRBJ2-1; D might be TRBD2 (6 bases). The V end was cut by 10 bases, the J end by 2 bases, with 18 bases between. Germline V CDR1 and CDR2: MDHEN, SYDVKM. The CDR3 extends over 15 amino acids. The CDR3 loop is CAIKEGTGPYNEQFF. CDR3 nucleotides: TGTGCCATCAAGGAGGGGACGGGACCCTACAATGAGCAGTTCTTC. Using reference TRBV28 and TRBJ2-1 for the parts outside the CDR3, the full variable domain is DVKVTQSSRYLVKRTGEKVFLECVQDMDHENMFWYRQDPGLGLRLIYFSYDVKMKEKGDIPEGYSVSREKKERFSLILESASTNQTSMYLCAIKEGTGPYNEQFFGPGTRLTVL.

The chain combines TRBV6-5 with TRBJ2-7; 9 positions match TRBD1. Germline CDR1 reads MNHEY; CDR2 reads SVGAGI. The trim removed 2 bases at V and 1 base at J, leaving 3 bases unmatched. The CDR3 sequence is 15 residues long. The CDR3 loop is CASSYRGTGSYEQYF. CDR3 sequence (DNA): TGTGCCAGCAGTTACCGCGGGACAGGGTCCTACGAGCAGTACTTC.

The chain uses TRBV11-2 and TRBJ2-3; 10 positions match TRBD1. With 2 bases clipped from V and 4 bases from J, the junction kept 3 bases outside the gene matches. Germline V gene lookup returns CDR1 SGHAT and CDR2 FQNNGV. The CDR3 spans 15 residues. The CDR3: CASSLIGQGADTQYF. In DNA form, the CDR3 reads TGTGCCAGCAGCTTAATAGGACAGGGGGCAGATACGCAGTATTTT.

The CDR3: CATRSEIGGGQPQHF. DNA for the CDR3: TGTGCCACAAGATCCGAGATAGGGGGAGGGCAGCCCCAGCATTTT. The V and J genes are TRBV10-3 and TRBJ1-5; D might be TRBD1 (6 bases). Trimming left V 10 bases short and J 7 bases short, with 23 bases between. Germline V lookup: CDR1 ENHRY, CDR2 SYGVKD. This CDR3 is built from 15 residues.